This paragraph covers one T cell receptor (beta chain) sequence. Its target antigen remains unknown. No much larger clonotype is one base removed from it; base qualities were not supplied. These data are taken from a study of cytomegalovirus exposure and HLA in healthy donors (dated by TCRdb to the late 2010s). Looking at the study overall: In an earlier analysis of about 560 of the donors, approximately 300 Gb of sequence data and just under 120 million unique TCR beta sequences from roughly 200 million T cells were reported. The study used immunosequencing to profile the T cell repertoires of approximately 650 subjects and linked those repertoires to cytomegalovirus serostatus. Along with the roughly 700-subject first cohort, a separate validation cohort of around 110 different subjects was used. The later analysis used no new phenotypic data to find candidate immune exposures, relying instead on TCR beta sequences and their occurrence across donors. Alongside the repertoire data, information on donor age, sex, ethnicity and CMV serostatus was compiled. All discovery cohort repertoires had been generated using a single sequencing platform. The number of donors typed differed by locus, with roughly 620-630 for A, B, C, DRB1 and DQB1, 522 for DQA1, 600 to 610 for DPA1, and some 440 for DPB1. A later analysis re-analyzed previously published TCR beta repertoires from several hundred donors and added high-resolution HLA genotyping to study TCR occurrence patterns. The study was designed to test whether signatures of past pathogen exposure could be identified by cataloging public T cell receptors. On average, roughly 200,000 unique TCR beta nucleotide sequences were sequenced per donor among several hundred genotyped donors of the cohort, with roughly a sixth of those sequences being non-productive. An early release covering over 500 HLA-typed donors comprised roughly 300 gigabases of sequencing data and tens of millions of unique TCR sequences. In a later genetic analysis, genome-wide SNP genotypes for about 65% of the roughly 700 donors were used, and that subset was treated as a discovery cohort. Because of strong linkage in the cohort, four or five DR-DQ haplotypes were treated as single units for association and clustering. Of the roughly 400 genotyped donors, roughly 85% fell in the genetic ancestry cluster associated with self-reported Caucasian donors. To predict cytomegalovirus infection status, the study brought together high-throughput TCR immunosequencing, statistical association of individual TCRs with disease status, and machine learning. An earlier analysis of 500 to 750 of the donors applied high-throughput TCR beta sequencing to assess whether each TCR beta V gene segment acted as functional or pseudogenic. HLA typing included class I and class II loci at four-digit resolution. Findings and caveats that apply to the study as a whole: Most CMV-associated TCR beta chains appeared to be HLA-restricted in a later analysis, and the HLA associations seemed to be driven largely by CMV exposure. For the cohort, immune exposure information was limited to CMV serostatus. When HLA alleles, especially DR and DQ, strongly co-occurred, TCR associations were difficult to assign to individual alleles. A group of highly shared sequence variants was considered likely to be a technical artifact of the sequencing pipeline. A later analysis associated 15,000 or so TCR beta sequences with specific HLA alleles at a false discovery rate of 0.05. In an earlier analysis of 450 to 750 of the donors, most TCR beta V segments appeared in productive rearrangements about 90% or about 30% of the time, broadly matching IMGT annotations. In the study, approximately 150 TCR beta chains were listed as associated with cytomegalovirus. Compared with the roughly 670-donor mean, donors in an Asian-associated ancestry cluster had fewer N-insertions in productive TCRs, according to a later genetic analysis. A later genetic analysis associated a missense DCLRE1C variant with V-gene and J-gene trimming of TCR beta chains, and an independent cohort replicated the association. Because some donors lacked HLA typing at each locus, the association tests relied only on the typed subset. A further reported finding was that TCR beta sequences accurately predicted the HLA-A and HLA-B alleles for most subjects in the first cohort. In vitro tests confirmed that a few of the cytomegalovirus-associated TCR beta chains recognize cytomegalovirus antigens. It was suggested by the authors that the approach could potentially be generalized to other disease states and immunological phenotypes. In a later analysis, HLA-associated TCR beta chains showed more clonal expansion and lower generation probabilities than non-associated chains that were equally common. Some IMGT-functional V segments, including TRBV6-2 and TRBV6-3, could not be told apart with the 87-base-pair reads, so those segments were excluded. This cohort had only TCR beta chains sequenced, and the lack of alpha or paired-chain data limited which features could be detected. The earlier analysis of approximately 590 of the donors excluded approximately 15 rarely observed V segments, including chromosome 9 orphons, because counts were too low. According to a later analysis, parvovirus B19, influenza, CMV and Epstein-Barr virus appeared linked to several top co-occurrence clusters. Most TCR sequences were observed very rarely across donors, whereas some public TCRs were present in many individuals. Correlated functional status among segregating V segments might reflect linkage disequilibrium, but an unknown experimental factor could not be ruled out. The presence/absence analyses assumed that sequencing depth was roughly uniform across donors, and that assumption may not be true. A later analysis found that TCR association rates varied across HLA loci, with DRB1 alleles showing the most associated TCRs and HLA-C alleles the fewest. Cytomegalovirus status was reported to be diagnosed by the classifier with high specificity and sensitivity in both the original and validation cohorts.

The cohort comprised 550 to 700 healthy bone marrow donors. Cohort members were all nominally healthy when sampled, although unrecorded immune exposures were likely present. The donor was CMV seronegative and belonged to the group of roughly 330 seronegative cohort members. A peripheral blood sample was provided by each donor, and peripheral blood mononuclear cells were used for TCR beta sequencing. The Qiagen DNeasy Blood Extraction Kit was used to extract genomic DNA from the blood cell samples. The protocol used for the library was the immunoSEQ multiplex PCR assay. A mixture of 60 forward primers for TCR Vbeta segments and 13 reverse primers for TCR Jbeta segments was used in the multiplex PCR. The CDR3 region of rearranged TCR beta genes was amplified from genomic DNA with a multiplex PCR assay. The amplified TCR beta libraries were sequenced on the Illumina HiSeq System as 87-base-pair reads. In the paper's pipeline: In a later analysis, tens of millions of unique TCR beta chains were counted across the 500 to 700 repertoires, and roughly 10 million of these chains were shared by at least two donors. To remove PCR and sequencing errors, raw reads were error-corrected and collapsed into unique sequences using a nearest-neighbor algorithm that merged closely related sequences. Alignment of CDR3 sequences to IMGT reference sequences was used to assign V, D and J gene segments. For a sequence to be retained, at least a six-nucleotide match to both a V gene segment and a J gene segment was required. A rearrangement was called productive if the CDR3 had no stop codons and remained in frame with V and J, and every other rearrangement was called non-productive. Following IMGT convention, CDR3 was defined as the stretch from the second conserved V-encoded cysteine to the conserved J-encoded phenylalanine. Sequences without an unambiguous match to a single V gene segment were excluded from the earlier analysis of approximately 600 of the donors. An earlier analysis of roughly 590 of the donors called V segments functional above 56.7% productive rearrangements and segregating when the between-donor standard deviation exceeded 5%. A statistical classification framework was developed to diagnose cytomegalovirus status using the catalog of TCR beta chain sequences. In a later analysis, TCR nucleotide sequences were compared against IMGT/GENE-DB human TR gene sequences so that V and J genes could be assigned. The TCRdist pipeline was used in a later analysis to assign CDR3 sequences and most-parsimonious VDJ recombination scenarios. A later analysis defined each TCR beta chain by its CDR3 amino acid sequence plus V-gene family, and excluded reads lacking a unique V-gene family. In a later analysis, around 600 highly shared, low-generation-probability nucleotide sequences were removed to address suspected cross-contamination and a sequencing artifact. In a later analysis, a clonal expansion index for each public chain was calculated from normalized within-repertoire ranks of inferred template counts. A later analysis computed generation probabilities with a VDJ recombination model fitted to out-of-frame rearrangements, and checked the results against IGoR. In a later analysis, hypergeometric tests were used to score TCR-TCR, TCR-HLA and TCR-CMV co-occurrence, with a repertoire-size bias correction applied to TCR pairs. False discovery rates were estimated in a later analysis by permuting HLA or CMV assignments 20 times. In a later analysis, co-occurring TCRs were grouped using DBSCAN, with TCRdist sequence similarity added in when clustering inside HLA-allele-positive subsets. Repertoires with fewer than 30,000 or more than 120,000 public chains were left out of co-occurrence clustering, as were a few repertoires with anomalous nucleotide sharing. Held by TCRdb, this immuneACCESS table contains in-frame sequences only and omits some clones. Under half of the omission traces to an unresolved V gene where checked; the cause of the rest is unknown. D and trimming were read from the DNA, whereas the V and J calls and clone size are those reported in that table. The sample table records about 160,000 clones; approximately 81% of these occur just once. Under 1.1% of the sample belongs to the ten largest clones.

From the cysteine up to the phenylalanine, the CDR3 has a length of 15 residues. Only CDR3 DNA remains: 45 bases, in frame from the first base. The germline V gene (reference sequence) gives CDR1 as MNHEY and CDR2 as SMNVEV. Trimming at the junction amounts to 5 bases on V and 3 bases on J, and the germline ends lie 15 bases apart. Sequences were obtained from PBMCs. Recombination linked TRBV27 to TRBJ2-3; too little of a D gene remains to name it. The clonotype comes from a man aged 30-40 years in good health and CMV-seronegative. The bases are TGTGCCAGCAGTCCGCCCTCATGGCCGACAGATACGCAGTATTTT. Its protein reads: CASSPPSWPTDTQYF.